The present T cell receptor (beta chain) was sequenced within a study of T cell repertoires in aging, cancer and after chemotherapy. Looking at the study overall: Around 10 million TCR reads were in the whole dataset.

Rearranged V-D-J TRB sequences were amplified with a mixed TRB-A/B primer pool. From the multiplex PCR reads, TCRdb called clonotypes with MiXCR, one entry per CDR3 protein. Here the sample spans more than 900 distinct CDR3 sequences, 50% to 75% being singletons. Germline V lookup: CDR1 LNHNV, CDR2 YYDKDF (reference sequence). Trimming stripped 5 bases from V and 0 bases from J, with 11 bases between. CDR3 length: 15 amino acids. Peripheral blood genomic DNA, not sorted cells or RNA, was the template. The sequenced material came from blood. The J gene is TRBJ2-4, the V gene TRBV15; tentatively, D is TRBD1 (5 bases). This clonotype was sampled from a human donor with a solid tumor. The DNA for the CDR3 is TGTGCCACCAGCTCCGACAGCAAAGCCAAAAACATTCAGTACTTC. Amino acids: CATSSDSKAKNIQYF.